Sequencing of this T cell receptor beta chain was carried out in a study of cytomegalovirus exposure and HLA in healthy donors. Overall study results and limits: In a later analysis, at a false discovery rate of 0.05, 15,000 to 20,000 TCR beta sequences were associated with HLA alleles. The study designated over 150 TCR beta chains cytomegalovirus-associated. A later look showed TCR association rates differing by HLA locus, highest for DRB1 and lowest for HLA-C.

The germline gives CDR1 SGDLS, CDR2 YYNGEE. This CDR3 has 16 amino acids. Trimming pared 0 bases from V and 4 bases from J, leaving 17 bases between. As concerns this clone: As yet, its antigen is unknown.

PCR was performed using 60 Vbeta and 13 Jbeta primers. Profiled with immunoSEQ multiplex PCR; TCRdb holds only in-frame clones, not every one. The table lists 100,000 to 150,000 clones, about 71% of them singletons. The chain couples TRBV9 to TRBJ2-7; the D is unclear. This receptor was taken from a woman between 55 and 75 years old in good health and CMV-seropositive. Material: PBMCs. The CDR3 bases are TGTGCCAGCAGCGTAGCGCCGGGTGACCTCCGATACGAGCAGTACTTC. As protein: CASSVAPGDLRYEQYF.